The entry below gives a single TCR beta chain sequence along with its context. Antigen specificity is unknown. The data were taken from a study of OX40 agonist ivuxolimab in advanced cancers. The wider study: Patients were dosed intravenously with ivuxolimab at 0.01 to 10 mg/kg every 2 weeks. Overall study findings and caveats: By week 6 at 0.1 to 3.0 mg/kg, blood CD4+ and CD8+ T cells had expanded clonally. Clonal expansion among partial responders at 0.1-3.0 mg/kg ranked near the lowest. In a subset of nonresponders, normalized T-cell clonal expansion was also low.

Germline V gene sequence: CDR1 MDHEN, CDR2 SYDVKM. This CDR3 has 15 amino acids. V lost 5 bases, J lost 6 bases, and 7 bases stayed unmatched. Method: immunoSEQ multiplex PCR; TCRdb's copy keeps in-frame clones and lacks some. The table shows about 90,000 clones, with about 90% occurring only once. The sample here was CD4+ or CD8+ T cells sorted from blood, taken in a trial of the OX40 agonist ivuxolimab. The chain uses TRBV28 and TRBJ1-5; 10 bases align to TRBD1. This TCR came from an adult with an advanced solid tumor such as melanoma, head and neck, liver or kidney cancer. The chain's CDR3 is CASSPSGQGSQPQHF. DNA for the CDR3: TGTGCCAGCAGTCCCTCGGGACAGGGGAGTCAGCCCCAGCATTTT. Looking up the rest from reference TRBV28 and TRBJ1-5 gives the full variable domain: DVKVTQSSRYLVKRTGEKVFLECVQDMDHENMFWYRQDPGLGLRLIYFSYDVKMKEKGDIPEGYSVSREKKERFSLILESASTNQTSMYLCASSPSGQGSQPQHFGDGTRLSIL.